In this sample, the clone carrying this T cell receptor beta chain turned up once. Its antigen remains unidentified. The data belong to a study of OX40 agonist ivuxolimab in advanced cancers. Study-wide results and limits: Expanded clones were, on average, more numerous among CD8+ T cells than CD4+. Among the lowest levels of clonal expansion were found in partial responders at 0.1-3.0 mg/kg.

This CDR3 is 19 amino acids long. The germline CDR1 and CDR2 sequences are SNHLY and FYNNEI. V was shortened by 6 bases and J by 4 bases, with 25 bases between the two germline ends. This table comes from immunoSEQ multiplex PCR, and its TCRdb copy is limited to in-frame clones, with some not included. The sample includes 40,000 to 50,000 clones, just under 85% of them seen just once. The receptor was isolated from an adult with an advanced solid tumor such as melanoma, head and neck, liver or kidney cancer. The specimen was CD4+ or CD8+ T cells sorted from blood, collected in a trial of the OX40 agonist ivuxolimab. V usage is TRBV2 and J usage is TRBJ2-6, with a weak D call TRBD1 (5 bases). CDR3 DNA: TGTGCCAGCAGCCCTCGGCGACAGCTTTCCGGCAAGGGGGCCAACGTCCTGACTTTC. Translation gives CASSPRRQLSGKGANVLTF.